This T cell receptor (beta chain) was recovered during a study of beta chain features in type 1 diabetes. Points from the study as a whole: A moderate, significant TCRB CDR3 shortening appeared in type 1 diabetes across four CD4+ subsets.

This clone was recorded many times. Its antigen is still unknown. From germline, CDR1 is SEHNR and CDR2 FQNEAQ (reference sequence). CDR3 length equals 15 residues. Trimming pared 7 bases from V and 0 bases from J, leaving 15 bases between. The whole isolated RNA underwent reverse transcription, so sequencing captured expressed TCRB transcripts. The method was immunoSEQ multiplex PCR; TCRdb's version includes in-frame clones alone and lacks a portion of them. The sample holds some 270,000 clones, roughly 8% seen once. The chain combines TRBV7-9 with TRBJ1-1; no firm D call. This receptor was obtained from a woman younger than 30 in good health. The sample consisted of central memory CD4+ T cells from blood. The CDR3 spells CASTSGPDMNTEAFF. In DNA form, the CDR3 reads TGTGCCAGCACCAGCGGACCAGACATGAACACTGAAGCTTTCTTT.